One T cell receptor (beta chain) is described in this entry. Its ends do not fully match the called genes, so a read error is possible. Primers for the PCR totalled 60 Vbeta and 13 Jbeta. Produced via immunoSEQ multiplex PCR; TCRdb's table is partial and in-frame only. Here the sample spans just over 150,000 clones, about 85% being singletons. The entry originates in a study of cytomegalovirus exposure and HLA in healthy donors. The CDR3 extends over 14 amino acids. The germline V gene has CDR1 SSHAT and CDR2 FNYEAQ (reference sequence). The chain employs TRBV7-7 and TRBJ2-3; D possibly corresponds to TRBD1 (6 bases). The sequenced material came from PBMCs. The sequence came from a man aged 18 to 35 in good health and CMV-seropositive. This CDR3 is CASSPGTSTDTQYF. CDR3 nucleotides: TGTGCTAGCAGCCCCGGGACAAGCACAGATACGCAGTATTTT.